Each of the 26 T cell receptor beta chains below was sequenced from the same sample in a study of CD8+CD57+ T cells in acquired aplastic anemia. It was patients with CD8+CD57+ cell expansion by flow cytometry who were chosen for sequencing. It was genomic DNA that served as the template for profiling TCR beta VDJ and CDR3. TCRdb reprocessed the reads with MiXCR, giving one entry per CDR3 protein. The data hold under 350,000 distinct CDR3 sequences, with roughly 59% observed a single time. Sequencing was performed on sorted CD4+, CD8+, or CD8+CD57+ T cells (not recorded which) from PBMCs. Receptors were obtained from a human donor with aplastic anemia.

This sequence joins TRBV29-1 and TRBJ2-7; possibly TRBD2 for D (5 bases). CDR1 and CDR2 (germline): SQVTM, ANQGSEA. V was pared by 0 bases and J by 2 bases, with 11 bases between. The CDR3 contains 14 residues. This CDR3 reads CSVEDLEGPYEQYF. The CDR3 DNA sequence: TGCAGCGTTGAAGATCTTGAGGGTCCCTACGAGCAGTACTTC.

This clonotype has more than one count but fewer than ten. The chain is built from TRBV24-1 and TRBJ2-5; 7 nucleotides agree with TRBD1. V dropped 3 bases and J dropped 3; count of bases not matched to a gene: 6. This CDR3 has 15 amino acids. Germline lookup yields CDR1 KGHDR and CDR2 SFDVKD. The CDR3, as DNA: TGTGCCACCAGTGATCCCCGGACAGGAGAAGAGACCCAGTACTTC. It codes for CATSDPRTGEETQYF.

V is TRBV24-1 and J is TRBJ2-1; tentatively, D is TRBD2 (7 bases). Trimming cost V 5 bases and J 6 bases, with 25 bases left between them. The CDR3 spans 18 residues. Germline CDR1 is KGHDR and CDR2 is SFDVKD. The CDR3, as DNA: TGTGCCACCAGTGGGGGACTACAAGGGGGGGGATGGTCCAATGAGCAGTTCTTC. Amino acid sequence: CATSGGLQGGGWSNEQFF.

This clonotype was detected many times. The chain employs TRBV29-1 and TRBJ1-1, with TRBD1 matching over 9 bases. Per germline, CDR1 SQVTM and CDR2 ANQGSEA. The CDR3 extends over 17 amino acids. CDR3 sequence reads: CIGTGRVIRGGNTEAFF. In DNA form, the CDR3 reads TGCATCGGGACAGGGCGGGTAATCCGCGGAGGGAACACTGAAGCTTTCTTT. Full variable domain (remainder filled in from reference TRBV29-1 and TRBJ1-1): SAVISQKPSRDICQRGTSLTIQCQVDSQVTMMFWYRQQPGQSLTLIATANQGSEATYESGFVIDKFPISRPNLTFSTLTVSNMSPEDSSIYLCIGTGRVIRGGNTEAFFGQGTRLTVV.

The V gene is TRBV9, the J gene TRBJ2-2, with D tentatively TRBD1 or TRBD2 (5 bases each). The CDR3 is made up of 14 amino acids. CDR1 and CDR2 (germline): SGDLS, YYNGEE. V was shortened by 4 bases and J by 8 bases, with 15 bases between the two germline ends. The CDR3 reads CASSQEGLGGELFF. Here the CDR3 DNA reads TGTGCCAGCAGCCAAGAGGGGCTCGGAGGGGAGCTGTTTTTT.

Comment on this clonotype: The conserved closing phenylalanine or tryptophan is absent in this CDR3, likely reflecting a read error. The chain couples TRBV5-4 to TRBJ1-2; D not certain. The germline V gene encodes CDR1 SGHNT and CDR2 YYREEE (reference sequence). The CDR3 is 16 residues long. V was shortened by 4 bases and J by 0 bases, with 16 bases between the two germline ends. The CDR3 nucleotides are TGTGCCAGCAGCCCCGTCGACACGAGCACTAACTATGGCTACACCTCC. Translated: CASSPVDTSTNYGYTS.

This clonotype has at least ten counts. CDR3 sequence (DNA): TGTGCCAGCAGTTGGGGCAGTCTTAACACCGGGGAGCTGTTTTTT. Its translation is CASSWGSLNTGELFF. This sequence joins TRBV5-6 and TRBJ2-2; TRBD1 is a possible D gene (5 bases). The CDR3 contains 15 residues. The germline gives CDR1 SGHDT, CDR2 YYEEEE. V lost 5 bases, J lost 2 bases, and 13 bases lay in between.

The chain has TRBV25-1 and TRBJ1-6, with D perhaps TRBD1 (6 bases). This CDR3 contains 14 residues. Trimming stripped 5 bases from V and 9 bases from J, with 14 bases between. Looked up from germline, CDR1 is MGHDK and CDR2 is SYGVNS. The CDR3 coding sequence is TGTGCCAGCAGTTGGGGGGCGCAAAGTTCACCCCTCCACTTT. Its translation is CASSWGAQSSPLHF.

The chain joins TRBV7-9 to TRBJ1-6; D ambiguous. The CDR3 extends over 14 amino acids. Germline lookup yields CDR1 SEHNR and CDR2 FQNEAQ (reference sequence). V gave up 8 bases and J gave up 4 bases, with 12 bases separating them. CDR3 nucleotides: TGTGCCAGCTCAACGGGAGTGTATAATTCACCCCTCCACTTT. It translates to CASSTGVYNSPLHF.

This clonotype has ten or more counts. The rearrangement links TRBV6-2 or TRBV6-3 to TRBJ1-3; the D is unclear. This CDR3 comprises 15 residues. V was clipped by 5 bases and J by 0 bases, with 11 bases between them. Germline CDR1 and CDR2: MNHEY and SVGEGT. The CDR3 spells CASSTGRHSGNTIYF. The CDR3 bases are TGTGCCAGCAGTACCGGACGGCACTCTGGAAACACCATATATTTT.

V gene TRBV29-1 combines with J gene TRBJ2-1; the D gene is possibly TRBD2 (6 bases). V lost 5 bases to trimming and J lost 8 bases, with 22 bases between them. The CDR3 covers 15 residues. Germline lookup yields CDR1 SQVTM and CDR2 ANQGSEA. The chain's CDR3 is CSVFRGLSVSDEQFF. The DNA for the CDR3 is TGCAGCGTTTTTCGTGGACTATCTGTATCGGATGAGCAGTTCTTC.

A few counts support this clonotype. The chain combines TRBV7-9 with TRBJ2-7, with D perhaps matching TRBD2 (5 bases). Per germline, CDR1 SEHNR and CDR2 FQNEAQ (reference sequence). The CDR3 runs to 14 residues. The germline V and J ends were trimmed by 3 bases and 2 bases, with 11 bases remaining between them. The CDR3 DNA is TGTGCCAGCAGCTTTCGACTACCGACCTACGAGCAGTACTTC. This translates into CASSFRLPTYEQYF. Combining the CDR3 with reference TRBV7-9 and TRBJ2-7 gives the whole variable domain DTGVSQNPRHKITKRGQNVTFRCDPISEHNRLYWYRQTLGQGPEFLTYFQNEAQLEKSRLLSDRFSAERPKGSFSTLEIQRTEQGDSAMYLCASSFRLPTYEQYFGPGTRLTVT.

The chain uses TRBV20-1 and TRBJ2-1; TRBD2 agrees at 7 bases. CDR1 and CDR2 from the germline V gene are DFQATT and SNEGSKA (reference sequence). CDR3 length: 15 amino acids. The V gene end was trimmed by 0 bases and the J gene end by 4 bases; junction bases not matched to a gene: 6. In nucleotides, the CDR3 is TGCAGTGCTAGAGATGGTGTCGGGGGGTACAATGAGCAGTTCTTC. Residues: CSARDGVGGYNEQFF.

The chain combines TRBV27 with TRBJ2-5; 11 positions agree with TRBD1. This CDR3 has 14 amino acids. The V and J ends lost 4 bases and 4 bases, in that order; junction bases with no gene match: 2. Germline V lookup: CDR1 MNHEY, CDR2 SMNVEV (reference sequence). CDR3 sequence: CASSWTGGRETQYF. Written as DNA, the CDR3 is TGTGCCAGCAGTTGGACAGGGGGCCGAGAGACCCAGTACTTC.

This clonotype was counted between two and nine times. The CDR3 here is CASSPKTGPYEQYF. CDR3 DNA sequence: TGTGCCAGCAGCCCCAAGACAGGACCCTACGAGCAGTACTTC. This chain connects TRBV7-2 to TRBJ2-7; weak D call: TRBD1 (6 bases). V was trimmed by 5 bases and J by 2 bases, leaving 13 bases between them. The CDR3 runs to 14 residues. Looked up from germline, CDR1 is SGHTA and CDR2 is FQGNSA. The full variable domain, its missing parts supplied by reference TRBV7-2 and TRBJ2-7, is GAGVSQSPSNKVTEKGKDVELRCDPISGHTALYWYRQSLGQGLEFLIYFQGNSAPDKSGLPSDRFSAERTGGSVSTLTIQRTQQEDSAVYLCASSPKTGPYEQYFGPGTRLTVT.

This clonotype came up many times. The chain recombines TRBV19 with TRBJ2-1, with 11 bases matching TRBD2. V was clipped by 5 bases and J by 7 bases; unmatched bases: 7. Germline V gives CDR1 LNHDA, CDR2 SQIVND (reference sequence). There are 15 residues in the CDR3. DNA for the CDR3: TGTGCCAGTAGTGCACAGGGACTAGCGGCGAATGAGCAGTTCTTC. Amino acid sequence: CASSAQGLAANEQFF.

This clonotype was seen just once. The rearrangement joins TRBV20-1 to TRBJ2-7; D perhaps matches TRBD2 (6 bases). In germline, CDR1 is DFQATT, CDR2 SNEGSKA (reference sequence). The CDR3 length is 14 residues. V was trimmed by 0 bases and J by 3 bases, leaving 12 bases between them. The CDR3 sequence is CSAREGGAFYEQYF. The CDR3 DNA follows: TGCAGTGCTAGAGAAGGAGGGGCTTTCTACGAGCAGTACTTC.

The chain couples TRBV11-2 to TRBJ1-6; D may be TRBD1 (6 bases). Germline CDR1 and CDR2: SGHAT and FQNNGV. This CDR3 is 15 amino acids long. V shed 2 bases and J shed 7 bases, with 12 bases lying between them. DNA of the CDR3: TGTGCCAGCAGCTTATCCCGGGGGGGCAATTCACCCCTCCACTTT. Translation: CASSLSRGGNSPLHF. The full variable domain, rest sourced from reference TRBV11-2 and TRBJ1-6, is EAGVAQSPRYKIIEKRQSVAFWCNPISGHATLYWYQQILGQGPKLLIQFQNNGVVDDSQLPKDRFSAERLKGVDSTLKIQPAKLEDSAVYLCASSLSRGGNSPLHFGNGTRLTVT.

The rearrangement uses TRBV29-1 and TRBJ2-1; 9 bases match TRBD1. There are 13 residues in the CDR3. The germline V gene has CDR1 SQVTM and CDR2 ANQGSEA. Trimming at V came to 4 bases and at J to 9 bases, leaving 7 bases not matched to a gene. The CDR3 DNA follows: TGCAGCGTTGTTTGGACAGGGGATGCTGAGCAGTTCTTC. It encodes CSVVWTGDAEQFF.

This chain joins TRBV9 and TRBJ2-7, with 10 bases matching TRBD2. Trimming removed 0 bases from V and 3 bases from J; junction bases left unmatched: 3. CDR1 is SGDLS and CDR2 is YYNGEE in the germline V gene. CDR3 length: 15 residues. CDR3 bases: TGTGCCAGCAGCGTAGGACTAGCGGGTTACTACGAGCAGTACTTC. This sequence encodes CASSVGLAGYYEQYF. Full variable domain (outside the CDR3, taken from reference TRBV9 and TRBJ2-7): DSGVTQTPKHLITATGQRVTLRCSPRSGDLSVYWYQQSLDQGLQFLIQYYNGEERAKGNILERFSAQQFPDLHSELNLSSLELGDSALYFCASSVGLAGYYEQYFGPGTRLTVT.

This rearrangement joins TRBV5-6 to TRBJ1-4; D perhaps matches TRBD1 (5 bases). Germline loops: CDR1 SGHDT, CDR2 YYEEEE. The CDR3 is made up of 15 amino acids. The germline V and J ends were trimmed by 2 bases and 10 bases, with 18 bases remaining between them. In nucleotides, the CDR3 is TGTGCCAGCAGCTTTGGAGCTAGGGGCTTTGGAAAACTGTTTTTT. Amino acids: CASSFGARGFGKLFF.

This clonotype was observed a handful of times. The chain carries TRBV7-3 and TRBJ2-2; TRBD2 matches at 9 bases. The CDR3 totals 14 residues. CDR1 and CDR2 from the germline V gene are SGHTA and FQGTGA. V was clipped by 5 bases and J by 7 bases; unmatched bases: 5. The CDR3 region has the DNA TGTGCCAGCAGCGGCGGGACTAGCCACGGGGAGCTGTTTTTT. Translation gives CASSGGTSHGELFF.

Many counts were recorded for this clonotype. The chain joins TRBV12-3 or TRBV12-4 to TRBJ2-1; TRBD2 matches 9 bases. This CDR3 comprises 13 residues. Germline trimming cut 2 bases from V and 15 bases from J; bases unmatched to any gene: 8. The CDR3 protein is CASSLIKLAGLFF. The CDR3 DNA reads TGTGCCAGCAGTTTAATTAAGCTAGCGGGGTTGTTCTTC.

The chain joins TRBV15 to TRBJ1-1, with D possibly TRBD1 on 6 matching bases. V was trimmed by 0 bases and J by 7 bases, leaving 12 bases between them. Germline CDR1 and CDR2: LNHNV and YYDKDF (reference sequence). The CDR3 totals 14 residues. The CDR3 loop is CATSRDKGGIEAFF. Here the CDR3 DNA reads TGTGCCACCAGCAGAGATAAGGGGGGGATTGAAGCTTTCTTT. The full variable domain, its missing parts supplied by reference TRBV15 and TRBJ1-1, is DAMVIQNPRYQVTQFGKPVTLSCSQTLNHNVMYWYQQKSSQAPKLLFHYYDKDFNNEADTPDNFQSRRPNTSFCFLDIRSPGLGDTAMYLCATSRDKGGIEAFFGQGTRLTVV.

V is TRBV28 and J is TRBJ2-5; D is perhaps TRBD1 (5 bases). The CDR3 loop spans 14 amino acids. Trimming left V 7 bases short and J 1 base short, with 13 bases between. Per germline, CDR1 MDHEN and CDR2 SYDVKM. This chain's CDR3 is CASKRVRGQETQYF. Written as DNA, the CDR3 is TGTGCCAGCAAAAGGGTTAGGGGCCAAGAGACCCAGTACTTC.

The CDR3 DNA sequence: TGTGCCAGCAGCTTAGCAGGGACAGGCAACTACGAGCAGTACTTC. It codes for CASSLAGTGNYEQYF. This sequence joins TRBV7-2 and TRBJ2-7, with 8 bases matching TRBD1. Germline-derived CDR1 and CDR2 are SGHTA and FQGNSA. The J segment lost 3 bases and the V segment lost 0 bases, leaving 4 bases of the junction unmatched. The CDR3 runs 15 residues.